The source of this T cell receptor (beta chain) is a study of T-cell reconstitution after alpha-beta-depleted transplantation in children. Whole-study findings and limits: Several patients had high TCRbeta diversity at day 60; it came from surviving recipient T cells and thymic progenitors. The study reportedly traced alpha-beta T cells about two months after transplant to several hundred expanded graft clones. A year had passed since transplant, and T-cell counts and diversity by then came mostly from newly produced T cells.

Germline CDR1 is MNHEY and CDR2 is SMNVEV (reference sequence). This CDR3 contains 15 residues. Trimming stripped 5 bases from V and 0 bases from J, with 14 bases between. As to this clonotype: The antigen remains undetermined.

TCRbeta library preparation incorporated unique molecular identifiers. In TCRdb, the PCR reads were re-called with MiXCR into one record per CDR3 protein. The sample lists approximately 82,000 distinct CDR3 sequences; 15% to 19% were seen once. The sequencing here drew on PBMCs, mostly from graft donor cells, taken 180 days after TCRalphabeta/CD19-depleted stem cell transplant. The chain is built from TRBV27 and TRBJ2-7; TRBD1 or TRBD2 may be the D gene (5 bases each). The sequence was obtained from a male patient aged 2 to 10 who had a stem cell transplant for acute lymphoblastic leukemia, so the T cells may come from the graft donor. This CDR3 is CASSARDLSSYEQYF. The CDR3 nucleotides are TGTGCCAGCAGTGCCCGGGACCTGAGCTCCTACGAGCAGTACTTC.